This T cell receptor (beta chain) was observed in a study of early T cells in non-severe SARS-CoV-2 infection (dated by TCRdb to about 2021). Notes on the research overall: Because TCR sequencing was done on bulk RNA from unsorted whole blood, the alpha and beta chains could not be paired.

There are a few counts of this clonotype. Its antigen is currently not known. There are no base qualities to consult, and no much larger clone falls within one base. The library relied on 5' RACE. Sequencing relied on a NextSeq 500. To correct for sequencing error and PCR bias, the TCR library protocol tagged individual cDNA molecules with unique molecular identifiers. Sequencing covered both TCR alpha and beta chains, and within each sample the abundances of alpha and beta sequences were tightly co-correlated. Turning to the authors' computational methods: Decombinator V4 was used to annotate TCR sequences for V gene, J gene and CDR3. TCRs were defined as expanded if a significant change between any two time points was detected under a Poisson model with p below 0.0001. TCR abundances were normalised to the total number of TCRs sequenced per sample and were expressed as counts per million. VDJdb, accessed on 1 November 2021, was searched for TCRs annotated for CMV, EBV and SARS-CoV-2, and TCRs annotated for more than one antigen were excluded. The public reads were run again by TCRdb, first through fastp at Q25 and then through MiXCR, and only productive beta chains were kept. Here each entry gathers all rows of one CDR3 protein and keeps the most common genes and DNA. The V and J calls were not made by the authors but by TCRdb's processing. This sample gives under 95,000 distinct CDR3 sequences in total; 14% to 15% of them show up just once. 5.5% to 7% of the sample is held by the ten biggest clonotypes.

Set within a cohort of healthcare workers in London, UK, this nested case-control study involved weekly PCR testing of nasopharyngeal swabs along with blood sampling. Healthcare workers were enrolled in the week of the UK lockdown, from 23 to 31 March 2020, and were followed every week for up to about 16 weeks. The full study reports these points: Matching against VDJdb was skewed toward anti-spike CD8 responses, likely underestimated virus-specific expansions, and missed private and CD4 specificities.

This clonotype was sampled from an adult who was a healthcare worker with PCR-confirmed SARS-CoV-2 infection or an uninfected control (not recorded which). Sequenced sample: whole blood.

The nucleotide sequence reads TGCGCCAGCAGCCAAGAGCAGAATAATTCACCCCTCCACTTT. It codes for CASSQEQNNSPLHF. The receptor chain draws on TRBV4-1 and TRBJ1-6; the D gene is not confidently resolved. The cysteine opens and the phenylalanine closes a CDR3 of 14 amino acids. Just CDR3 DNA is preserved here, 42 bases in frame from base 1. CDR1 and CDR2 are read off the germline V gene as MGHRA and YSYEKL. V loses 0 bases of germline sequence and J loses 5 bases, and the interval between the two ends is 5 bases.